This T cell receptor beta chain was identified in a study of CD8+ T cells in alopecia areata. Extraction and reverse transcription of RNA yielded cDNA as the sequencing template. TCRdb's table, derived via immunoSEQ multiplex PCR, lists solely in-frame clones and lacks some. The sample lists 130,000 to 150,000 clones, approximately 50% seen once, with roughly 7.5% in the top ten. The V gene lost 6 bases and the J gene lost 1 base, with 18 bases spanning the gap. The CDR3 length is 16 residues. CDR1 and CDR2 from the germline V gene are ENHRY and SYGVKD. The rearrangement uses TRBV10-3 and TRBJ2-5; D might be TRBD2 (7 bases). Sequencing input: CD4+ T cells sorted from blood. The sequence was obtained from a human donor with alopecia areata. The CDR3 here is CAISERGGATQETQYF. In DNA, the CDR3 is TGTGCCATCAGCGAGAGAGGGGGGGCGACCCAAGAGACCCAGTACTTC.